Listed here are 6 T cell receptor beta chains from one sample, sequenced in a study of neurological immune-mediated disorders. In TCRdb, the 5' RACE reads were re-called with MiXCR into one record per CDR3 protein. The table includes about 71,000 distinct CDR3 sequences, 3.4% detected once. Sequenced: PBMCs. The receptors were sampled from a man aged 40-50 years with multiple sclerosis.

V usage is TRBV4-2 and J usage is TRBJ1-3; no clear D gene. From germline, CDR1 is LGHNA and CDR2 YNFKEQ. V lost 0 bases and J lost 12, with 21 bases in between. The CDR3 has 16 residues. CDR3 sequence reads: CASSQEGPYSGKNIYF. The DNA for the CDR3 is TGTGCCAGCAGCCAAGAAGGTCCCTACTCTGGAAAAAACATATATTTT.

Sample share makes this clonotype medium-sized. This chain uses TRBV20-1 with TRBJ1-2, with D possibly being TRBD1 (5 bases). The CDR3 sequence is 13 residues long. V dropped 7 bases and J dropped 4 bases, with 16 bases sitting between them. Per the germline V gene, CDR1 is DFQATT and CDR2 is SNEGSKA (reference sequence). The CDR3 region is CSGGRGATYGYTF. The CDR3 nucleotides are TGCAGTGGGGGACGGGGAGCAACCTATGGCTACACCTTC.

This clonotype showed up many times. The rearrangement links TRBV12-3 or TRBV12-4 to TRBJ2-2; tentative D call: TRBD2 (6 bases). The CDR3 runs to 16 residues. The V and J ends lost 5 bases and 6 bases respectively, with 19 bases between them. The CDR3 DNA sequence: TGTGCCAGCAGTGCACAGCCACCCGGAGGGCCCGGGGAGCTGTTTTTT. This encodes CASSAQPPGGPGELFF.

This clonotype appeared many times. The chain recombines TRBV5-6 with TRBJ1-2; TRBD1 is a possible D gene (5 bases). This CDR3 region has 13 residues. Trimming cost V 1 base and J 8 bases, with 12 bases left between them. From germline, CDR1 is SGHDT and CDR2 YYEEEE. CDR3: CASSLTGRGGYTF. The CDR3 DNA is TGTGCCAGCAGCTTGACAGGACGTGGGGGCTACACCTTC.

This clonotype appeared many times. The chain employs TRBV3-1 and TRBJ1-2; D uncertain. Germline-derived CDR1 and CDR2 are LGHDT and YNNKEL (reference sequence). This CDR3 contains 15 residues. V was clipped by 1 base and J by 0 bases, with 9 bases between them. DNA for the CDR3: TGTGCCAGCAGCCAAGGGATGTCAGCTAACTATGGCTACACCTTC. Translated, it gives CASSQGMSANYGYTF.

This clonotype was observed many times. The chain recombines TRBV10-3 with TRBJ1-6; the D gene is possibly TRBD1 (5 bases). The length of the CDR3 is 15 residues. The germline V gene encodes CDR1 ENHRY and CDR2 SYGVKD. The V end lost 6 bases, the J end lost 6 bases, and 15 bases lay between the germline ends. The CDR3 sequence: CAIRDNTPANSPLHF. CDR3 DNA: TGTGCCATCAGGGACAATACCCCAGCTAATTCACCCCTCCACTTT.